The 20 T cell receptor beta chains given below trace back to one sample, sequenced in a study of control samples from healthy donors and cancer patients. Sequencing was performed with immunoSEQ multiplex PCR; in TCRdb, only in-frame clones are kept and a portion is missing. The table includes tens of thousands of clones, more than 70% detected once. The sequenced sample was PBMCs. These receptors all come from a woman aged 45 to 65 with head and neck cancer.

This clone was observed a handful of times. V is TRBV5-1 and J is TRBJ1-4; D unresolved. The length of the CDR3 is 14 residues. Trimming removed 2 bases from V and 2 bases from J, with 7 bases in between. The germline V gene encodes CDR1 SGHRS and CDR2 YFSETQ. CDR3 sequence reads: CASSFTDTNEKLFF. CDR3 sequence (DNA): TGCGCCAGCAGCTTCACGGATACTAATGAAAAACTGTTTTTT.

This rearrangement joins TRBV5-1 to TRBJ1-4, with TRBD1 as a possible D gene (6 bases). Looked up from germline, CDR1 is SGHRS and CDR2 is YFSETQ. Trimming shortened V by 4 bases and J by 2 bases, and 15 bases separated the two germline ends. The CDR3 is 16 amino acids. CDR3 sequence (DNA): TGCGCCAGCAGCCCAGTGACAGGATTTACTAATGAAAAACTGTTTTTT. Protein: CASSPVTGFTNEKLFF.

The chain uses TRBV7-2 and TRBJ2-3; 9 nucleotides line up with TRBD2. The V gene end was trimmed by 4 bases and the J gene end by 1 base; junction bases not matched to a gene: 9. The CDR3 contains 17 residues. Germline V gene sequence: CDR1 SGHTA, CDR2 FQGNSA. The CDR3 DNA reads as TGTGCCAGCAGCTCTCCGGCGGGGGGGCGGGGCACAGATACGCAGTATTTT. It is translated as CASSSPAGGRGTDTQYF.

V and J are TRBV2 and TRBJ1-2; 7 nucleotides agree with TRBD1. The V gene end was trimmed by 7 bases and the J gene end by 4 bases; junction bases not matched to a gene: 9. The CDR3 extends over 14 amino acids. The V gene's germline CDR1 is SNHLY and CDR2 FYNNEI. The chain's CDR3 is CASNDGTDTYGYTF. The DNA of the CDR3 is TGTGCCAGCAACGACGGGACAGACACCTATGGCTACACCTTC.

The chain has TRBV28 and TRBJ1-6; D is unclear. Germline V CDR1 and CDR2: MDHEN, SYDVKM. The CDR3 length is 16 residues. V was shortened by 6 bases and J by 9 bases, with 21 bases between the two germline ends. DNA for the CDR3: TGTGCCAGCAGCTCCCTGGGCAGGTTGGGTGCTTCACCCCTCCACTTT. Translation gives CASSSLGRLGASPLHF. Supplemented by reference TRBV28 and TRBJ1-6, the full variable domain reads DVKVTQSSRYLVKRTGEKVFLECVQDMDHENMFWYRQDPGLGLRLIYFSYDVKMKEKGDIPEGYSVSREKKERFSLILESASTNQTSMYLCASSSLGRLGASPLHFGNGTRLTVT.

This chain joins TRBV9 and TRBJ1-4; no definite D call. The CDR3 totals 15 residues. The germline V gene has CDR1 SGDLS and CDR2 YYNGEE. Deletions cut 4 bases from V and 8 bases from J, with 18 bases between. CDR3 bases: TGTGCCAGCAGCTCCCGTAGGGAGGGCAGCGAAAAACTGTTTTTT. Its translation: CASSSRREGSEKLFF. Variable domain in full (rest from reference TRBV9 and TRBJ1-4): DSGVTQTPKHLITATGQRVTLRCSPRSGDLSVYWYQQSLDQGLQFLIQYYNGEERAKGNILERFSAQQFPDLHSELNLSSLELGDSALYFCASSSRREGSEKLFFGSGTQLSVL.

The V call is TRBV7-2, the J call TRBJ1-3; a possible D gene is TRBD1 (5 bases). Trimming pared 6 bases from V and 7 bases from J, leaving 19 bases between. The germline V gene has CDR1 SGHTA and CDR2 FQGNSA. This CDR3 comprises 15 residues. CDR3 nucleotide sequence: TGTGCCAGCAGACTCACAGGAATTTCTGCGAACACCATATATTTT. Protein product: CASRLTGISANTIYF.

This clone was recorded a few times. The V and J genes are TRBV6-5 and TRBJ2-1; possible D gene TRBD2, 6 bases. With 7 bases removed from V and 6 bases from J, the gap between germline ends came to 13 bases. The germline CDR1 and CDR2 sequences are MNHEY and SVGAGI. The CDR3 runs to 13 residues. The CDR3 coding sequence is TGTGCCAGCAAGATCGGGGAGGTCAATGAGCAGTTCTTC. Amino acids: CASKIGEVNEQFF.

The chain employs TRBV28 and TRBJ2-7, with D unclear. Germline V gene sequence: CDR1 MDHEN, CDR2 SYDVKM. Trimming cost V 4 bases and J 0 bases, with 4 bases left between them. This CDR3 comprises 12 residues. CDR3 bases: TGTGCCAGCAGTTACAGCTCCTACGAGCAGTACTTC. Translated: CASSYSSYEQYF.

The J gene is TRBJ1-6, the V gene TRBV3-1 (or the pseudogene TRBV3-2); TRBD1 aligns across 8 bases. This CDR3 has 20 amino acids. Germline CDR1 and CDR2: LGHDT and YNNKEL (reference sequence). Losses at the gene ends were 4 bases for V and 7 bases for J; bases not matched to a gene: 21. CDR3 bases: TGTGCCAGCAGCCCAAGATATTCCCCCGACAGGGGTAGGCCGAATTCACCCCTCCACTTT. This translates into CASSPRYSPDRGRPNSPLHF.

The genes are TRBV9 and TRBJ1-6; D gene ambiguous. CDR3 size: 13 residues. The V end was cut by 0 bases, the J end by 10 bases, with 8 bases between. The germline V gene encodes CDR1 SGDLS and CDR2 YYNGEE. Written as DNA, the CDR3 is TGTGCCAGCAGCGTAGGGGGTGAATCACCCCTCCACTTT. This translates into CASSVGGESPLHF.

The rearrangement uses TRBV5-6 and TRBJ2-3; 7 positions match TRBD2. CDR1 SGHDT and CDR2 YYEEEE come from the germline V gene. Unmatched junction bases numbered 4, after V lost 0 bases and J lost 6 bases. The CDR3 length is 14 residues. CDR3 protein: CASSLGLAADTQYF. For the CDR3, the DNA is TGTGCCAGCAGCTTGGGACTAGCTGCCGATACGCAGTATTTT.

The rearrangement joins TRBV20-1 to TRBJ2-5; D possibly corresponds to TRBD2 (5 bases). CDR3 length: 11 residues. Germline V gives CDR1 DFQATT, CDR2 SNEGSKA (reference sequence). CDR3 sequence (DNA): TGCAGCCTGGAGGCCGAAGAGACCCAGTACTTC. Encoded protein: CSLEAEETQYF.

The chain is built from TRBV6-1 and TRBJ1-5; 7 bases line up with TRBD1. Germline lookup yields CDR1 MNHNS and CDR2 SASEGT. CDR3 length: 16 residues. The trim removed 3 bases at V and 6 bases at J, leaving 11 bases unmatched. CDR3 nucleotides: TGTGCCAGCAGTGACACAAGTACAGGGGAGAGTCAGCCCCAGCATTTT. Its protein is CASSDTSTGESQPQHF.

CDR3 region: CAWSGGATDTQYF. The CDR3 bases are TGTGCCTGGAGTGGGGGGGCGACAGATACGCAGTATTTT. The chain combines TRBV30 with TRBJ2-3; perhaps D is TRBD1 or TRBD2 (6 bases each). From germline, CDR1 is GTSNPN and CDR2 SVGIG (reference sequence). The length of the CDR3 is 13 residues. V was trimmed by 1 base and J by 3 bases, leaving 8 bases between them.

In DNA form, the CDR3 reads TGTGCCACCAGCAAGACTCACTCTGGGGCCAACGTCCTGACTTTC. Translating it yields CATSKTHSGANVLTF. V usage is TRBV15 and J usage is TRBJ2-6; no clear D. The CDR3 loop spans 15 amino acids. In germline, CDR1 is LNHNV, CDR2 YYDKDF (reference sequence). V was clipped by 4 bases and J by 0 bases, with 7 bases between them.

The chain joins TRBV27 to TRBJ1-4, with 7 bases that match TRBD1. V trimming: 4 bases; J trimming: 0 bases; junction bases outside the gene matches: 2. The CDR3 length is 15 residues. Per germline, CDR1 MNHEY and CDR2 SMNVEV (reference sequence). The CDR3 nucleotides are TGTGCCAGCAGTTCACAGGGGACAACTAATGAAAAACTGTTTTTT. Encoded protein: CASSSQGTTNEKLFF.

The gene calls are TRBV24-1 and TRBJ2-5; TRBD1 or TRBD2 may be the D gene (5 bases each). Germline CDR1 and CDR2: KGHDR and SFDVKD. This CDR3 is 15 amino acids long. V lost 3 bases to trimming and J lost 2 bases, with 12 bases between them. DNA of the CDR3: TGTGCCACCAGTGATCAGGGACCGCAACAAGAGACCCAGTACTTC. Amino acid sequence: CATSDQGPQQETQYF.

V gene TRBV2 combines with J gene TRBJ1-5; D possibly corresponds to TRBD1 (5 bases). The length of the CDR3 is 13 residues. Germline CDR1 and CDR2: SNHLY and FYNNEI. V dropped 6 bases and J dropped 1 base, with 7 bases sitting between them. In DNA form, the CDR3 reads TGTGCCAGCAGCCGGGACAGCAATCAGCCCCAGCATTTT. The encoded protein is CASSRDSNQPQHF.

This chain links TRBV28 with TRBJ1-1, with a tentative D call TRBD1 (5 bases). This CDR3 has 16 amino acids. The ends were cut back, 3 bases at V and 1 base at J, with 15 bases in the middle. Germline values: CDR1 MDHEN, CDR2 SYDVKM. CDR3 sequence (DNA): TGTGCCAGCAGTTTGCCAGGGTCCGGGGCGAACACTGAAGCTTTCTTT. Protein sequence: CASSLPGSGANTEAFF.